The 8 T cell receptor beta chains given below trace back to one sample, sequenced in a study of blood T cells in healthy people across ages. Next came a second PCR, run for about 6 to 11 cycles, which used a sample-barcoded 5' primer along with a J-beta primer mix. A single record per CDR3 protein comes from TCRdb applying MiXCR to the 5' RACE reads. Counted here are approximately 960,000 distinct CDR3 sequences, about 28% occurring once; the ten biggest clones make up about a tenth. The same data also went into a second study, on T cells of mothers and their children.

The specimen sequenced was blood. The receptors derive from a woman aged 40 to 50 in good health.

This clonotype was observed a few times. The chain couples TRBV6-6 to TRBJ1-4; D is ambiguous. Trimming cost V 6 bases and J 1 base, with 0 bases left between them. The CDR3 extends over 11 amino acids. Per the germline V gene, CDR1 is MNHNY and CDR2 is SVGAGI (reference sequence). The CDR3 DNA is TGTGCCAGCAGAACTAATGAAAAACTGTTTTTT. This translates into CASRTNEKLFF.

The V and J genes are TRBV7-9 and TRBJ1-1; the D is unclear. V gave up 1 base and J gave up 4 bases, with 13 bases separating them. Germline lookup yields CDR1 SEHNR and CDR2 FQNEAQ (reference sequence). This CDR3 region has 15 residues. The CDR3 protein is CASSLDLGSGTEAFF. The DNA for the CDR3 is TGTGCCAGCAGCTTAGATCTCGGTTCTGGCACTGAAGCTTTCTTT. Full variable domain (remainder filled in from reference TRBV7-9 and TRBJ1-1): DTGVSQNPRHKITKRGQNVTFRCDPISEHNRLYWYRQTLGQGPEFLTYFQNEAQLEKSRLLSDRFSAERPKGSFSTLEIQRTEQGDSAMYLCASSLDLGSGTEAFFGQGTRLTVV.

DNA of the CDR3: TGTGCCAGCAGCCCCCTTGGGGTAGGCGAGCAGTACTTC. It specifies CASSPLGVGEQYF. This sequence joins TRBV7-9 and TRBJ2-7; D is uncertain. Looked up from germline, CDR1 is SEHNR and CDR2 is FQNEAQ (reference sequence). Trimming shortened V by 5 bases and J by 6 bases, and 14 bases separated the two germline ends. The CDR3 consists of 13 residues.

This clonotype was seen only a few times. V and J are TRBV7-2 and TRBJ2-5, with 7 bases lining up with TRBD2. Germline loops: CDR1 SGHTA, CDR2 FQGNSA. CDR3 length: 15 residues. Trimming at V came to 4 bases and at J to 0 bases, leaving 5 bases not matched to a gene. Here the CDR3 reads CASSSSGVNQETQYF. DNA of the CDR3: TGTGCCAGCAGCTCAAGCGGGGTAAACCAAGAGACCCAGTACTTC.

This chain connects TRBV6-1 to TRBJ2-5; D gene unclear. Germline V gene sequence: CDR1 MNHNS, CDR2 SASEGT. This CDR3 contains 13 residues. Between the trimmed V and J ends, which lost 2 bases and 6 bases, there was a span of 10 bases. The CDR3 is CASSERPSKTQYF. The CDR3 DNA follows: TGTGCCAGCAGTGAACGCCCCTCTAAGACCCAGTACTTC.

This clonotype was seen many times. CDR3 protein: CASSIQGVGSADTQYF. CDR3 DNA: TGTGCCAGCAGCATACAGGGGGTTGGGTCCGCAGATACGCAGTATTTT. This rearrangement joins TRBV7-2 to TRBJ2-3; 8 bases agree with TRBD1. V gave up 5 bases and J gave up 4 bases; unmatched junction bases: 11. The CDR3 covers 16 residues. Germline CDR1 and CDR2: SGHTA and FQGNSA.

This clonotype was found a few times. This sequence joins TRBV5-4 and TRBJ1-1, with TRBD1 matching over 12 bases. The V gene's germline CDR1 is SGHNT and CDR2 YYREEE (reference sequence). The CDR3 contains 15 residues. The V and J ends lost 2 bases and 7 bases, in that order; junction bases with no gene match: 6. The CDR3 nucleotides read TGTGCCAGCAGCTTAGCCGGGACAGGGGGCTTTGAAGCTTTCTTT. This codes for CASSLAGTGGFEAFF.

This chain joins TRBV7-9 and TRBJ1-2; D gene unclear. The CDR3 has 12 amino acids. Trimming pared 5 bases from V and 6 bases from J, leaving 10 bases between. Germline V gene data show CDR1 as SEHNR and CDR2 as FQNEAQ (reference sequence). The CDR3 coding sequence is TGTGCCAGCAGCGCCCAGGCCCATGGCTACACCTTC. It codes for CASSAQAHGYTF.